What follows is one T cell receptor (beta chain) and its context. Its antigen is still unknown. This specimen belongs to a study of T cell responses to AZD1222 COVID-19 vaccine. General observations from the study: A mostly white British donor set with more females was recruited, and clonal diversity was possibly underestimated. Breadth and depth of Spike-specific TCRs rose after two AZD1222 doses. Nearly half of unique spike-specific TCRs reportedly avoided B.1.351 and B.1.1.7 mutated regions.

Second-dose groups at about 4 or about 12 weeks were pooled. V was clipped by 2 bases and J by 4 bases; unmatched bases: 11. This CDR3 has 17 residues. Germline assignment: CDR1 SGHDT and CDR2 YYEEEE. Profiling relied on immunoSEQ multiplex PCR, and the TCRdb table lists in-frame clones only, not all of them. The sample lists roughly 190,000 clones, roughly 90% seen once, with under 2% in the top ten. This chain links TRBV5-6 with TRBJ2-5; 10 nucleotides agree with TRBD2. Specimen: peripheral blood, collected 28 days after the second AZD1222 dose. This clonotype was sampled from an adult who received the AZD1222 COVID-19 vaccine. DNA for the CDR3: TGTGCCAGCAGCTTAGGCCGCCCAGCGGGGGGGATAGAGACCCAGTACTTC. Translation: CASSLGRPAGGIETQYF.